This is a list of T cell receptor beta chains from one sample in a study of T cells after posttransplantation cyclophosphamide. TCRdb's table, derived via immunoSEQ multiplex PCR, lists solely in-frame clones and lacks some. The sample records roughly 20,000 clones, 65% to 90% being singletons. The material sequenced was PBMCs, taken 362 days after allogeneic stem cell transplant with calcineurin inhibitor and methotrexate. The receptors shown here come from a female patient in her thirties or forties who received an allogeneic stem cell transplant from an unrelated donor, was CMV-positive, and had acute and chronic GVHD. The T cells may come from the graft donor. CDR3s include the opening cysteine and the closing phenylalanine or tryptophan. A D gene is named only where the DNA matches it firmly. The listing skips clone size in some rows; elsewhere it reads once, few, many or a size class.

>once|TRBD2|TRBV7-9|TRBJ2-7
TGTGCCAGCAGCTCAGGGACTAGCGGGAGTCCAACCTACGAGCAGTACTTC
CASSSGTSGSPTYEQYF
>few|NA|TRBV19|TRBJ2-7
TGTGCCAGTAGTACCCCAGGGCGCAGCTCCTACGAGCAGTACTTC
CASSTPGRSSYEQYF
>NA|TRBD1|TRBV5-1|TRBJ1-1
TGCGCCAGCAGCGAGACGACAGGGCAGAACACTGAAGCTTTCTTT
CASSETTGQNTEAFF
>NA|NA|TRBV6-1|TRBJ1-6
TGTGCCAGCAGTGAAGGAACACAGAATTCACCCCTCCACTTT
CASSEGTQNSPLHF
>NA|TRBD1|TRBV6-5|TRBJ1-2
TGTGCCAGCAGTTATGGGACAGGGGGCATCTATGGCTACACCTTC
CASSYGTGGIYGYTF
>NA|NA|TRBV5-6|TRBJ2-7
TGTGCCAGCAGCGTGGACACATCCTACGAGCAGTACTTC
CASSVDTSYEQYF
>NA|NA|TRBV7-8|TRBJ2-7
TGTGCCAGCAGCCGCAGGGACTGGTACGAGCAGTACTTC
CASSRRDWYEQYF
>NA|NA|TRBV19|TRBJ1-2
TGTGCCAGTAGTGGACCCCTAGGACAATACAATGGCTACACCTTC
CASSGPLGQYNGYTF
>NA|NA|TRBV30|TRBJ2-7
TGTGCCTGGAAAGCCCCCGGGACACCTTCCTACGAGCAGTACTTC
CAWKAPGTPSYEQYF
>NA|TRBD2|TRBV7-2|TRBJ2-3
TGTGCCAGCGCTGCCGGGACTAGCGGCACAGATACGCAGTATTTT
CASAAGTSGTDTQYF
>NA|NA|TRBV5-6|TRBJ1-2
TGTGCCAGCAGCTCTTACTATGGCTACACCTTC
CASSSYYGYTF
>NA|NA|TRBV30|TRBJ1-2
TGTGCCTGGAGTCCAACTGGAGGAGGGGTAGAGGGTGGCTACACCTTC
CAWSPTGGGVEGGYTF
>NA|TRBD1|TRBV9|TRBJ1-2
TGTGCCAGCAGCGTAGCGGCGACAGGGATGGGCATGGGGGGCTACACCTTC
CASSVAATGMGMGGYTF
>NA|TRBD1|TRBV30|TRBJ1-1
TGTGCCTGGAAGTTGGGACAGGCGGATTCCGCTTTCTTT
CAWKLGQADSAFF
>NA|TRBD1|TRBV7-9|TRBJ2-1
TGTGCCAGCAGCTTAACACCGGGACAGGGGGCCACTGACAATGAGCAGTTCTTC
CASSLTPGQGATDNEQFF
>NA|NA|TRBV21-1|TRBJ2-5
TGTGCCAGCAGCAGGACTAGTAAGCAAGAGACCCAGTACTTC
CASSRTSKQETQYF
>NA|NA|TRBV28|TRBJ2-6
TGTGCCAGCAGTCCGATAAGACGGAGCTCTGGGGCCAACGTCCTGACTTTC
CASSPIRRSSGANVLTF
>NA|NA|TRBV4-1|TRBJ2-5
TGCGCCAGCAGCCAAGATCGGAGGGGGGGGCTAGCGGTAAGAGGAAGGGAGACCCAGTACTTC
CASSQDRRGGLAVRGRETQYF
>few|TRBD1|TRBV10-3|TRBJ1-1
TGTGCCATCAGGGCAACTCTGGACAGGAAGAACACTGAAGCTTTCTTT
CAIRATLDRKNTEAFF
>NA|TRBD2|TRBV9|TRBJ2-5
TGTGCCAGCAGCCACCCGGCCGCGGGACTAGCGGGAGAAGGGGTGCAGTACTTC
CASSHPAAGLAGEGVQYF
>NA|TRBD1|TRBV13|TRBJ2-7
TGTGCCAGCAGTATGGGGACAGGGGGCGAGCAGTACTTC
CASSMGTGGEQYF
>NA|TRBD2|TRBV5-1|TRBJ2-7
TGCGCCAGCAGCTTGACGGGAGGGACCTCCTACGAGCAGTACTTC
CASSLTGGTSYEQYF
>NA|NA|TRBV21-1|TRBJ2-2
TGTGCCAGCGGCTGGAGGCACTCCACCGGGGAGCTGTTTTTT
CASGWRHSTGELFF
>few|NA|TRBV18|TRBJ2-7
TGTGCCAGCTCACCACCAGGGGCCCCCTACGAGCAGTACTTC
CASSPPGAPYEQYF
>NA|TRBD1|TRBV4-3|TRBJ1-2
TGCGCCAGCAGCCCTGGACAGGTCCCCTACTATGGCTACACCTTC
CASSPGQVPYYGYTF
>NA|NA|TRBV7-9|TRBJ2-3
TGTGCCAGCAGCTTAGGACCGGGGGTGCTAGATACGCAGTATTTT
CASSLGPGVLDTQYF
>once|NA|TRBV6-5|TRBJ1-2
TGTGCCAGCACTTGGCGGGGATCTGCCGGCTACACCTTC
CASTWRGSAGYTF
>once|NA|TRBV5-1|TRBJ1-1
TGCGCCAGCAGCTGGGGAGGCAAGTCAATGAACACTGAAGCTTTCTTT
CASSWGGKSMNTEAFF
>NA|NA|TRBV20-1|TRBJ1-6
TGCAGTGCTAGAGATCCCCCCCGGTGGGCCTTT
CSARDPPRWAF
>NA|TRBD1|TRBV5-6|TRBJ1-1
TGTGCCAGCAGCATACCGGGGACAGCCCTTGTTGCTTTCTTT
CASSIPGTALVAFF
>NA|NA|TRBV28|TRBJ2-1
TGTGCCAGCAGCGACAATGAGCAGTTCTTC
CASSDNEQFF
>NA|NA|TRBV7-8|TRBJ1-3
TGTGCCAGCAGCTCACAGGGATCTTTTAGCACCATATATTTT
CASSSQGSFSTIYF
>NA|TRBD1|TRBV7-2|TRBJ1-4
TGTGCCAGCAGCTTAGTATGGACAGGGGAGGAAAAACTGTTTTTT
CASSLVWTGEEKLFF
>NA|NA|TRBV21-1|TRBJ1-2
TGTGCCAGCAGCAATCATACCAGCGACTATGGCTACACCTTC
CASSNHTSDYGYTF
>NA|TRBD2|TRBV6-4|TRBJ2-3
TGTGCCAGCAGTGAAGGACTAGCGGGGGATACGCAGTATTTT
CASSEGLAGDTQYF
>NA|NA|TRBV30|TRBJ2-5
TGTGCCTACGCGAGGGGGCAAGAGACCCAGTACTTC
CAYARGQETQYF
>NA|NA|TRBV19|TRBJ1-3
TGTGCCAGTAATGACGGGGCTGGAAACACCATATATTTT
CASNDGAGNTIYF
>NA|TRBD2|TRBV19|TRBJ2-1
TGTGCCAGTAGTAAAGGGACTAGCGGCCCTTACAATGAGCAGTTCTTC
CASSKGTSGPYNEQFF
>NA|NA|TRBV2|TRBJ1-5
TGTGCCAGCAGCCCTCCCGGGACACACAATCAGCCCCAGCATTTT
CASSPPGTHNQPQHF
>NA|TRBD1|TRBV6-1|TRBJ1-1
TGTGCCAGCAGCCTAAACTCACAGGGGGGAGGAGCTTTCTTT
CASSLNSQGGGAFF
>NA|TRBD2|TRBV28|TRBJ2-3
TGTGCCAGCATGCCGACTAGCGGGAGGCAAAGCACAGATACGCAGTATTTT
CASMPTSGRQSTDTQYF
>NA|NA|TRBV11-3|TRBJ2-5
TGTGCCAGCAGCTTAGGGGGAGCTCAGGAGCAGTACTTC
CASSLGGAQEQYF
>NA|NA|TRBV30|TRBJ1-1
TGTGCCTGGAGTCAGGCGTTTGAAGCTTTCTTT
CAWSQAFEAFF
>NA|TRBD1|TRBV23-1|TRBJ1-2
TGCGCCAGCTGCGCCCGGGGACAGAACTATGGCTACACCTTC
CASCARGQNYGYTF
>few|TRBD1|TRBV5-1|TRBJ2-7
TGCGCCAGCACTCAGGGACAGGGGGCGCGGGAGCAGTACTTC
CASTQGQGAREQYF
>NA|TRBD2|TRBV6-5|TRBJ2-7
TGTGCCAGCAGCCCCGGGACTAGCGGTTCCTACGAGCAGTACTTC
CASSPGTSGSYEQYF
>NA|TRBD1|TRBV27|TRBJ1-4
TGTGCCAGCAGTTTACAAACAGGGGCTAGAGGAGAAAAACTGTTTTTT
CASSLQTGARGEKLFF
>NA|TRBD1|TRBV7-9|TRBJ2-7
TGTGCCAGCAGCCCCAACAGGGGGAGAGTAGGGATCTACGAGCAGTACTTC
CASSPNRGRVGIYEQYF
>NA|TRBD1|TRBV9|TRBJ1-6
TGTGCCAGCAGCGCGTCCGGGACAGGGACAACTTCACCCCTCCACTTT
CASSASGTGTTSPLHF
>NA|NA|TRBV16|TRBJ2-7
TGTGCCAGCAGCCCCCGGGGGGACAGGCCAGGCGAGCAGTACTTC
CASSPRGDRPGEQYF
>NA|TRBD2|TRBV28|TRBJ2-7
TGTGCCAGCAGGCGGGAGATGGGGGTCTACGAGCAGTACTTC
CASRREMGVYEQYF
>NA|NA|TRBV11-1|TRBJ1-1
TGTGCCAGCAGCTCGGGGGGGTATCGGATTGGTGGGAACACTGAAGCTTTCTTT
CASSSGGYRIGGNTEAFF
>NA|NA|TRBV7-9|TRBJ2-7
TGTGCCAGCAGCTTAACTTTGTTGGACGAGCAGTACTTC
CASSLTLLDEQYF
>NA|TRBD1|TRBV28|TRBJ1-5
TGTGCCAGCAGAGACGGACAGGGAGAACAGCCCCAGCATTTT
CASRDGQGEQPQHF
>NA|NA|TRBV6-5|TRBJ1-3
TGTGCCAGCAGAGAGCAATTCTCTGGAAACACCATATATTTT
CASREQFSGNTIYF